A selection of T cell receptor beta chains follows, all from one sample in a study of cytomegalovirus exposure and HLA in healthy donors. Sequenced by immunoSEQ multiplex PCR; TCRdb stores in-frame clones only, minus some. The sample carries 130,000 or so clones, roughly 77% recorded once. The sequenced sample consisted of PBMCs. These receptor sequences come from a young man in good health and CMV-seronegative. Each CDR3 is given with its conserved first and last residue. The D gene is left open where the match is weak. For some rows the clone size is stated as once, few or many, or as a class when expanded; others skip it.

d_call	clone_size	v_call	j_call	cdr3_aa	cdr3_nt
-	-	TRBV11-2	TRBJ1-1	CASSFLSLTGLNTEAFF	TGTGCCAGCAGCTTCCTATCGCTGACAGGATTGAACACTGAAGCTTTCTTT
TRBD1	-	TRBV13	TRBJ2-5	CASSVGTGDQVTQYF	TGTGCCAGCAGTGTGGGGACAGGGGATCAGGTGACCCAGTACTTC
-	-	TRBV27	TRBJ1-5	CASSLGLGNQPQHF	TGTGCCAGCAGTTTAGGGCTTGGAAATCAGCCCCAGCATTTT
TRBD1	-	TRBV5-4	TRBJ1-4	CASSLSGGNEKLFF	TGTGCCAGCAGCTTGTCAGGGGGCAATGAAAAACTGTTTTTT
-	-	TRBV11-2	TRBJ1-6	CASSLTLGGWPNSPLHF	TGTGCCAGCAGCTTAACCCTGGGAGGGTGGCCAAATTCACCCCTCCACTTT
-	once	TRBV2	TRBJ2-3	CASGSRGVIRDTQYF	TGTGCCAGCGGTTCCCGAGGAGTGATTAGGGATACGCAGTATTTT
-	-	TRBV7-2	TRBJ2-2	CASSPLPGELFF	TGTGCCAGCAGCCCCCTCCCCGGGGAGCTGTTTTTT
TRBD1	-	TRBV27	TRBJ1-5	CASSLDRVGQPQHF	TGTGCCAGCAGTCTTGACAGGGTAGGCCAGCCCCAGCATTTT
TRBD1	-	TRBV2	TRBJ1-2	CASSGTGGDGYTF	TGTGCCAGCAGCGGGACAGGGGGTGATGGCTACACCTTC
-	-	TRBV6-5	TRBJ1-1	CASSLGANTEAFF	TGTGCCAGCAGTTTGGGGGCGAACACTGAAGCTTTCTTT